This TCR beta chain was documented in a study of identical twins. The study, taken as a whole, reports: Whereas memory repertoires showed no such difference, abundant cord blood beta clonotypes carried fewer insertions.

In this sample, this clonotype turned up many times. Antigen: not known. Template switching added a universal primer site, and cDNA bore unique molecular identifiers. A single record per CDR3 protein comes from TCRdb applying MiXCR to the 5' RACE reads. Of under 250,000 distinct CDR3 sequences listed, around 8.1% are singletons. The same sample was also studied in work on yellow fever vaccine responses in identical twins. That study reports: Vaccine T cell responses of twins reportedly seemed partly convergent and partly personalized.

The receptor was isolated from a woman aged 18-35 years in good health. Sequencing was carried out using memory (CD45RO+) T cells sorted from blood.

This chain's CDR3 is CSVAYALETQYF. The CDR3 region has the DNA TGCAGCGTTGCGTACGCTTTGGAGACCCAGTACTTC. V gene TRBV29-1 combines with J gene TRBJ2-5; D gene uncertain. Looked up from germline, CDR1 is SQVTM and CDR2 is ANQGSEA. CDR3 length equals 12 residues. V was pared by 4 bases and J by 5 bases, with 11 bases between.